This paragraph covers one T cell receptor (beta chain) sequence. Antigen unknown. Only in-frame clones appear in the TCRdb table, and some are missing; sequencing was by immunoSEQ multiplex PCR. The sample yields more than 60,000 clones, about 87% seen once. The sample comes from a study of OX40 agonist ivuxolimab in advanced cancers. The study's findings and limits: Among patients with partial responses at 0.1-3.0 mg/kg, clonal expansion was among the lowest. Blood T cells, both CD4+ and CD8+, expanded clonally by week 6 at 0.1 to 3.0 mg/kg. Antigens targeted by the expanded peripheral T cells were not determined.

Trimming removed 5 bases from V and 4 bases from J, with 14 bases in between. CDR1 and CDR2 (germline): SGHTA, FQGNSA. CDR3 length: 14 amino acids. Patients with autoimmune history or systemic immunosuppression were excluded. The specimen was CD4+ or CD8+ T cells sorted from blood, collected in a trial of the OX40 agonist ivuxolimab. The chain employs TRBV7-2 and TRBJ2-5; maybe TRBD2 (6 bases). This TCR was sampled from an adult with an advanced solid tumor such as melanoma, head and neck, liver or kidney cancer. For the CDR3, the DNA is TGTGCCAGCAGCCCAACACTGGGAGGAGAGACCCAGTACTTC. Translated, it gives CASSPTLGGETQYF.